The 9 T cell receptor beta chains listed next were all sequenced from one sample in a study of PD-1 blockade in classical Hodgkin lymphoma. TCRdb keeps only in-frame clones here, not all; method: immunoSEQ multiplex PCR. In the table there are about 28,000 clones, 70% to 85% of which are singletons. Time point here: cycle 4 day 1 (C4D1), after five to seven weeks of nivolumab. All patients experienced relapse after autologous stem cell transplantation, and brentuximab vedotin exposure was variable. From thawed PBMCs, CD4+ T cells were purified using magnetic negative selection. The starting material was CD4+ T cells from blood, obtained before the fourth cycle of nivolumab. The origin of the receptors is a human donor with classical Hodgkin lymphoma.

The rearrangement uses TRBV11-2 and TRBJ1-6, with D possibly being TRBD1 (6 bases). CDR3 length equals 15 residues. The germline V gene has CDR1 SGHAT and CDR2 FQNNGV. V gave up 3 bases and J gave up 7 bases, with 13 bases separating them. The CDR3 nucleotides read TGTGCCAGCAGCTTTAGGGGGGCTGGAAATTCACCCCTCCACTTT. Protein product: CASSFRGAGNSPLHF. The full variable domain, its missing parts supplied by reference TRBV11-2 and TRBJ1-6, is EAGVAQSPRYKIIEKRQSVAFWCNPISGHATLYWYQQILGQGPKLLIQFQNNGVVDDSQLPKDRFSAERLKGVDSTLKIQPAKLEDSAVYLCASSFRGAGNSPLHFGNGTRLTVT.

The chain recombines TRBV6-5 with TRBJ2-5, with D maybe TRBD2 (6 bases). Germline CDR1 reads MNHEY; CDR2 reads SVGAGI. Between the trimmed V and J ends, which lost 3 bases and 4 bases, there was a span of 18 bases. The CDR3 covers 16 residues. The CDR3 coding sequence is TGTGCCAGCAGTTATGCGGGGCTAGCGATAAGAGAGACCCAGTACTTC. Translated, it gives CASSYAGLAIRETQYF.

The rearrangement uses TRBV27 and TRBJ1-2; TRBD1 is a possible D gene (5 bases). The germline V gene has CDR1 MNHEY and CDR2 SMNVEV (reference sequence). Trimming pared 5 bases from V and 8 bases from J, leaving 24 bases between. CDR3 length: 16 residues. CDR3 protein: CASSQYDIGGTRGYTF. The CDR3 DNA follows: TGTGCCAGCAGTCAATACGACATCGGGGGGACGAGAGGCTACACCTTC.

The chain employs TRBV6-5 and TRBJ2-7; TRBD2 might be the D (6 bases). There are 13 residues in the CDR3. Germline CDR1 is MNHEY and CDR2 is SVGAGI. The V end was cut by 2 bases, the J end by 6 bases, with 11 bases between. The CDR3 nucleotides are TGTGCCAGCAGTTACAGGGGAGGTAGCGAGCAGTACTTC. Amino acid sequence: CASSYRGGSEQYF.

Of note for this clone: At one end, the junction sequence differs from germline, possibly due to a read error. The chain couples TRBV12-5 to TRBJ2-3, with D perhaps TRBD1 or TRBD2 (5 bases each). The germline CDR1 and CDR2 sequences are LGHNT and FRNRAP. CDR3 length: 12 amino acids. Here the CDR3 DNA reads TGTGCTGGTGGGACCTCGGGAGATACGCAGTATTTT. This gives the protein CAGGTSGDTQYF.

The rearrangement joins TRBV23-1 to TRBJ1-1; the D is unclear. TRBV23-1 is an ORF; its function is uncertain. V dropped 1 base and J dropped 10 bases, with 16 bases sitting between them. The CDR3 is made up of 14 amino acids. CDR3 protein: CASSQFQEPLGAFF. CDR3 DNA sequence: TGCGCCAGCAGTCAATTTCAGGAACCCCTGGGAGCTTTCTTT.

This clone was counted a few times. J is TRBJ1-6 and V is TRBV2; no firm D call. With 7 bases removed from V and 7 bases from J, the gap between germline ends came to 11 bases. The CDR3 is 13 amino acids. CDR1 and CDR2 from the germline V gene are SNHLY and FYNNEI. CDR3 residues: CASKLVGNSPLHF. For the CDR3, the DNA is TGTGCCAGCAAGTTAGTTGGGAATTCACCCCTCCACTTT.

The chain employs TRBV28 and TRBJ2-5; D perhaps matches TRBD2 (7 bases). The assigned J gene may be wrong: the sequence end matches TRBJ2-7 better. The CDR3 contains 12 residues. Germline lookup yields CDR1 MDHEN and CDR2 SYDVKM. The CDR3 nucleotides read TGTGCCAGCGCGAGGGGGGGCTTCGAGCAGTACTTC. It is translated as CASARGGFEQYF.

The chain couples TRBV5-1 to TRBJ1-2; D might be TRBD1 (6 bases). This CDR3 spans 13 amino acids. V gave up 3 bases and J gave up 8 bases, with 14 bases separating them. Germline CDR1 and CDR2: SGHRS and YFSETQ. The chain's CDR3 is CASSSGGGQGYTF. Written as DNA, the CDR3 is TGCGCCAGCAGCTCAGGAGGGGGGCAAGGCTACACCTTC. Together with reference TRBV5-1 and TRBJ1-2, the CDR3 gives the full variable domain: KAGVTQTPRYLIKTRGQQVTLSCSPISGHRSVSWYQQTPGQGLQFLFEYFSETQRNKGNFPGRFSGRQFSNSRSEMNVSTLELGDSALYLCASSSGGGQGYTFGSGTRLTVV.